This T cell receptor (beta chain) is drawn from a study of beta chain features in type 1 diabetes. Germline values: CDR1 MNHEY, CDR2 SMNVEV (reference sequence). V lost 0 bases and J 5 bases, leaving 7 bases between the germline ends. The CDR3 extends over 13 amino acids. This clone turned up a few times. Its antigen is unidentified. Reverse transcribing all isolated RNA meant expressed TCRB transcripts were sequenced. About 3.57 million reads per sample were averaged for naive, central memory and regulatory samples. TCRdb keeps only in-frame clones here, not all; method: immunoSEQ multiplex PCR. The sample consists of about 150,000 clones, more than 9% of them appearing once. General observations from the study: For type 1 diabetes patients, VDJ junctions showed fewer insertions and more deletions. Patients' naive, central memory and regulatory TCRB repertoires appeared more alike than those of healthy donors.

Sequences were obtained from naive CD4+ T cells from blood. This TCR was recovered from a man aged 18-30 years in good health. The chain uses TRBV27 and TRBJ1-2; D not resolved. For the CDR3, the DNA is TGTGCCAGCAGTTTATCGATCGGGTATGGCTACACCTTC. Its protein is CASSLSIGYGYTF.